This T cell receptor beta chain was sequenced during a study of shared clonotypes between healthy human individuals. Study conclusions and caveats: Across a handful of donors, naive CD4 shared around 5.4%, naive CD8 less than 4%, memory CD4 approximately 2.5%, memory CD8 about 0.38%. The genetic and exposure-history diversity represented was limited by few donors.

CDR1 is SGHNT, CDR2 YYREEE, per germline (reference sequence). This CDR3 contains 15 residues. V was pared by 5 bases and J by 1 base, with 3 bases of the junction left unmatched. In the case of this clone: Its antigen is undetermined.

For sorted subsets, approximately 180 ng DNA per replicate equaled tens of thousands of T cell genomes. As handled by the study authors: Owing to the provision of junction-only sequences devoid of quality scores by immunoSEQ, filtering differed. Profiling relied on immunoSEQ multiplex PCR, and the TCRdb table lists in-frame clones only, not all of them. V and J calls and clone size are those listed in that table; D and trimming were worked out from the DNA. Counted here are approximately 2.5 million clones, around nine tenths occurring once; the ten biggest clones make up over 0.12%. What was sequenced was naive CD4+ T cells sorted from blood. Subset indicated: CD45RA+ positively selected. This TCR was recovered from a man aged 18 to 35 in good health. J is TRBJ2-3 and V is TRBV5-4; 11 bases are a match to TRBD2. In DNA, the CDR3 is TGTGCCAGCAGTGATAGCGGGAGGGGCACAGATACGCAGTATTTT. Translated: CASSDSGRGTDTQYF.